This T cell receptor beta chain is from a study of cytomegalovirus exposure and HLA in healthy donors. 13 Jbeta primers and 60 Vbeta primers were used for the PCR. Clones were read by immunoSEQ multiplex PCR, and TCRdb kept only the in-frame ones, dropping some. The table includes 200,000 to 250,000 clones, approximately 80% detected once. V lost 6 bases to trimming and J lost 1 base, with 5 bases between them. Germline CDR1 reads LNHDA; CDR2 reads SQIVND (reference sequence). This CDR3 spans 12 amino acids. This TCR came from a woman aged 50 to 60 in good health and CMV-seropositive. Specimen: PBMCs. The gene calls are TRBV19 and TRBJ2-3; no clear D gene. CDR3: CASSRGTDTQYF. The CDR3 DNA follows: TGTGCCAGTAGCCGGGGCACAGATACGCAGTATTTT.